What follows is one T cell receptor beta chain and its context. Its cognate antigen is unknown. This entry belongs to a study of cytomegalovirus exposure and HLA in healthy donors. Study-wide results and limits: As a later analysis showed, a missense DCLRE1C variant was linked to trimming of TCR beta V- and J-genes.

Use of 60 Vbeta and 13 Jbeta primers characterized the PCR. Here immunoSEQ multiplex PCR was the method, and the copy in TCRdb shows in-frame clones only, minus some. The data show roughly 150,000 clones, roughly 80% seen once. The CDR3 has 16 residues. Trimming took off 0 bases at V and 7 bases at J, with 16 bases between the two ends. Per germline, CDR1 LGHNA and CDR2 YSLEER. V is TRBV4-3 and J is TRBJ1-5, with D hard to call. What was sequenced was PBMCs. This TCR came from a female donor in good health and CMV-seronegative. The CDR3 nucleotides read TGCGCCAGCAGCCAAGATTACGGCAGGAGGACGCAGCCCCAGCATTTT. Translated: CASSQDYGRRTQPQHF.